Following are 8 T cell receptor beta chains from one sample sequenced in a study of tumor-infiltrating lymphocytes in primary liver carcinoma. The tissue used was unsorted bulk material of about 19-34 mg. RNA and DNA were co-extracted from it with the AllPrep DNA/RNA mini kit. The authors made TCR beta cDNA from 450 to 600 ng total RNA with a constant-region primer. What produced the TCR beta libraries was three nested multiplex PCR rounds using slightly modified ARM-PCR. The opening two PCR rounds, ten to eleven cycles each, paired TRBV1-TRBV30 forward primers with a C-beta reverse primer. TCRdb called the multiplex PCR reads again in MiXCR, with one record for every CDR3 protein. The data contain about 99,000 distinct CDR3 sequences, 55% to 75% of them seen just once; the ten biggest clones take up roughly 10%. The sequencing sample was made of liver tumor tissue from sampling region 5. Stated subset: tumor region T5, tumor centre. The receptors were gathered from a woman aged 55-70 years with primary liver carcinoma and hepatitis B virus infection.

Remarks on this clonotype: This may arise from a read error, as a much more abundant clone is one base away. The gene calls are TRBV5-4 and TRBJ2-5, with a tentative D call TRBD1 (6 bases). This CDR3 has 15 residues. With 1 base removed from V and 5 bases from J, the gap between germline ends came to 15 bases. Germline V CDR1 and CDR2: SGHNT, YYREEE (reference sequence). CDR3 coding DNA: TGTGCCAGCAGCTTGACGGAAGGGGGTTTTGAGACCCAGTACTTC. It specifies CASSLTEGGFETQYF.

This clonotype was detected many times. The chain is built from TRBV2 and TRBJ2-1; D is possibly TRBD1 (5 bases). V was pared by 3 bases and J by 6 bases, with 21 bases between. This CDR3 contains 17 residues. Germline CDR1 and CDR2: SNHLY and FYNNEI. The CDR3 spells CASSDLKGLQLVNEQFF. CDR3 nucleotide sequence: TGTGCCAGCAGTGATTTAAAGGGGCTTCAGCTGGTCAATGAGCAGTTCTTC.

The chain joins TRBV6-4 to TRBJ2-1, with 9 bases fitting TRBD2. V dropped 7 bases and J dropped 7; count of bases not matched to a gene: 11. The germline gives CDR1 MRHNA, CDR2 SNTAGT. The CDR3 spans 15 residues. CDR3 DNA: TGTGCCAGCAAACTAGAAGCGGGAGGTGGTAATGAGCAGTTCTTC. Amino acids: CASKLEAGGGNEQFF.

Note on this clonotype: An end of the junction differs from the germline gene, which may be a read error. The chain employs TRBV28 and TRBJ1-6; D not resolved. The germline V gene encodes CDR1 MDHEN and CDR2 SYDVKM. CDR3 length: 15 residues. The CDR3 region is CASSLFGVVNSPFHF. DNA for the CDR3: TGTGCCAGCAGTTTATTCGGGGTAGTCAATTCACCCTTCCACTTT.

About this clonotype: This could be a read error, since a much larger clone is one nucleotide away. The rearrangement joins TRBV30 to TRBJ2-7; TRBD2 aligns across 11 bases. There are 15 residues in the CDR3. V dropped 7 bases and J dropped 6; count of bases not matched to a gene: 14. Looked up from germline, CDR1 is GTSNPN and CDR2 is SVGIG (reference sequence). CDR3 DNA sequence: TGTGCCTACCCCACTAGCGGGAGCGGAATCAGCGAGCAGTACTTC. This sequence encodes CAYPTSGSGISEQYF.

Comment on this clonotype: A much more abundant neighbour one base away suggests this may be a read error. The rearrangement uses TRBV7-9 and TRBJ1-1, with 7 bases matching TRBD1. The CDR3 is made up of 13 amino acids. Germline loops: CDR1 SEHNR, CDR2 FQNEAQ (reference sequence). As DNA, the CDR3 is TGTGCCGGCAGCCAAAAAAGGGACAGTGAAGCTTTCTTT. Amino acids: CAGSQKRDSEAFF.

This clonotype turned up a few times. The junction and the germline gene differ at one end; a read error may be behind it. The gene calls are TRBV12-3 or TRBV12-4 and TRBJ1-5, with D unclear. This CDR3 has 14 amino acids. The CDR3 is CASSLAVANQPQHF. CDR3 sequence (DNA): TGTGCTAGCAGTTTAGCAGTGGCTAATCAGCCCCAGCATTTT.

The chain joins TRBV6-5 to TRBJ1-6, with TRBD1 matching 9 bases. The ends lost 5 bases at V and 8 bases at J; junction bases unmatched: 7. The CDR3 is 15 amino acids. The germline V gene has CDR1 MNHEY and CDR2 SVGAGI. CDR3 region: CASSHTGTGYSPLHF. The DNA of the CDR3 is TGTGCCAGCAGTCATACCGGGACAGGGTATTCACCCCTCCACTTT.